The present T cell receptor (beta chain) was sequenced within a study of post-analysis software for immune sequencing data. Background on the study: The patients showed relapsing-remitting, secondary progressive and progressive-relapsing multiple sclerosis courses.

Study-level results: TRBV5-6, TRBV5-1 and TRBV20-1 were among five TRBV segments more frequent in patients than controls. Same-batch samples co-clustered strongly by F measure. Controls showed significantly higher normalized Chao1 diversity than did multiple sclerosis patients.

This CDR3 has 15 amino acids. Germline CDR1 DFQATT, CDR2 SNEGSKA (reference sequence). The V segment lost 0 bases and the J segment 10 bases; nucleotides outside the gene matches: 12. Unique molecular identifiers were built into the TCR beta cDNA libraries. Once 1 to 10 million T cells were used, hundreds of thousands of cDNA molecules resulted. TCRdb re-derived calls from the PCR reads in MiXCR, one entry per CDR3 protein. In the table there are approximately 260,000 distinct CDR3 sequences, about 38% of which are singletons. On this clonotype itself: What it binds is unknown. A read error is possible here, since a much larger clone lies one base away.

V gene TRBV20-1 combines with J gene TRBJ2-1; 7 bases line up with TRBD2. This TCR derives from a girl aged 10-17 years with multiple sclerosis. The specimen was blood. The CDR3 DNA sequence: TGCAGTGCTAGAGATCTGGGGGAGGGCCGAGAAGAGCAGTTCTTC. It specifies CSARDLGEGREEQFF.